This T cell receptor (beta chain) is from a study of blood T cell repertoires in COVID-19. Study-wide background: T cells, B-cell-depleted T cells, or PBMCs provided the cDNA or gDNA that served as material.

Germline values: CDR1 SGHAT, CDR2 FQNNGV. This CDR3 has 15 amino acids. V dropped 1 base and J dropped 8 bases, with 15 bases sitting between them. As originally analysed: By means of reference gene primer amplification, nucleated cell counts were estimated. TCRdb's table, derived via immunoSEQ multiplex PCR, lists solely in-frame clones and lacks some. The V and J calls and clone size come from that table; D and trimming were worked out from the DNA. The sample contains tens of thousands of clones, approximately 80% of which appear only once. Sequencing was done on a sample of peripheral blood. This receptor was taken from a woman in her seventies with acute or convalescent COVID-19. This chain connects TRBV11-2 to TRBJ2-1; no clear D. The CDR3 region is CASSLGDGAFDEQFF. The CDR3 nucleotides read TGTGCCAGCAGCTTAGGAGACGGAGCTTTTGATGAGCAGTTCTTC.